Listed here are 32 T cell receptor beta chains from one sample, sequenced in a study of T cell changes during pregnancy in multiple sclerosis. TCRdb's table, derived via immunoSEQ multiplex PCR, lists solely in-frame clones and lacks some. This sample has roughly 23,000 clones, with about 88% found just once. The sequencing used CD4+ T cells from peripheral blood mononuclear cells, collected in the second trimester of pregnancy. These receptors were obtained from a female donor in good health, enrolled as a control in a pregnancy study.

The CDR3 coding sequence is TGTGCCAGCAGCTCTGGACAGGGGGCACACACTGAAGCTTTCTTT. Residues: CASSSGQGAHTEAFF. The rearrangement joins TRBV11-1 to TRBJ1-1, with 11 nucleotides matching TRBD1. The CDR3 runs 15 residues. V shed 4 bases and J 3 bases; nucleotides not matched to a gene: 4. Germline loops: CDR1 SGHAT, CDR2 FQDESV (reference sequence).

The CDR3 reads CASSPRLAGAENEQFF. The CDR3 DNA reads as TGTGCCAGCAGCCCCCGACTAGCGGGGGCCGAAAATGAGCAGTTCTTC. The chain couples TRBV9 to TRBJ2-1, with TRBD2 matching over 12 bases. The CDR3 loop spans 16 amino acids. The J segment lost 7 bases and the V segment lost 4 bases, leaving 9 bases of the junction unmatched. Germline assignment: CDR1 SGDLS and CDR2 YYNGEE.

Notes on this clone: A junction end diverges from the germline sequence, so it may reflect a read error. The chain combines TRBV14 with TRBJ1-5; weak D call: TRBD1 (6 bases). Per germline, CDR1 SGHDN and CDR2 FVKESK. The CDR3 extends over 17 amino acids. The CDR3 is CASGQAPRQAHNQPQHF. DNA of the CDR3: TGTGCCAGCGGCCAAGCCCCAAGACAGGCGCACAATCAGCCCCAGCATTTT.

Notes on this clone: A junction end diverges from the germline sequence, so it may reflect a read error. J is TRBJ2-7 and V is TRBV7-7; weak D call: TRBD2 (7 bases). The germline gives CDR1 SSHAT, CDR2 FNYEAQ (reference sequence). CDR3 length: 14 residues. The CDR3 DNA reads as TGTGCTAGCAGCAATGGGGGGGGCGACGGGGAGCAGTACTTC. It is translated as CASSNGGGDGEQYF.

This sequence joins TRBV5-1 and TRBJ1-5, with D perhaps matching TRBD1 (6 bases). CDR3 size: 16 residues. The germline V gene encodes CDR1 SGHRS and CDR2 YFSETQ. Trimming pared 0 bases from V and 1 base from J, leaving 11 bases between. Here the CDR3 DNA reads TGCGCCAGCAGCTTGGGGGCAGGGGCGAGCAATCAGCCCCAGCATTTT. Translating gives CASSLGAGASNQPQHF.

This chain links TRBV7-6 with TRBJ2-3; the D gene is possibly TRBD2 (6 bases). Germline lookup yields CDR1 SGHVS and CDR2 FNYEAQ. V lost 1 base and J lost 6, with 17 bases in between. The CDR3 loop spans 16 amino acids. Here the CDR3 DNA reads TGTGCCAGCAGCTTAGGGATTGGTGGGAGGCAGGATACGCAGTATTTT. This encodes CASSLGIGGRQDTQYF.

This clone was found once. J is TRBJ1-4 and V is TRBV4-2; 7 bases are a match to TRBD1. Germline V CDR1 and CDR2: LGHNA, YNFKEQ. V gave up 2 bases and J gave up 8 bases; unmatched junction bases: 11. The CDR3 loop spans 16 amino acids. The CDR3 bases are TGTGCCAGCAGCCAAATTGGGGGGACAGTGTGGGAAAAACTGTTTTTT. Encoded protein: CASSQIGGTVWEKLFF.

This chain links TRBV28 with TRBJ1-5; no definite D call. There are 11 residues in the CDR3. Germline V gives CDR1 MDHEN, CDR2 SYDVKM. Trimming cost V 7 bases and J 7 bases, with 8 bases left between them. CDR3 amino acids: CASMEGQPQHF. CDR3 DNA: TGTGCCAGCATGGAGGGACAGCCCCAGCATTTT.

In its sample, this clone was seen a few times. The gene calls are TRBV28 and TRBJ2-3; 7 nucleotides agree with TRBD1. This CDR3 region has 19 residues. J gave up 0 bases and V 2 bases, and 14 bases lay outside the gene matches. Germline loops: CDR1 MDHEN, CDR2 SYDVKM. The CDR3 nucleotides are TGTGCCAGCAGTTTAGATATAGGCGGACAGGAGATTAGCACAGATACGCAGTATTTT. Translated: CASSLDIGGQEISTDTQYF.

This chain links TRBV9 with TRBJ1-4, with D possibly being TRBD1 (5 bases). With 3 bases removed from V and 8 bases from J, the gap between germline ends came to 17 bases. Germline V CDR1 and CDR2: SGDLS, YYNGEE. There are 15 residues in the CDR3. CDR3 sequence: CASSALGRAGEKLFF. DNA for the CDR3: TGTGCCAGCAGCGCTTTGGGCAGGGCGGGGGAAAAACTGTTTTTT.

The chain uses TRBV11-2 and TRBJ2-3; TRBD2 agrees at 9 bases. V trimming: 5 bases; J trimming: 6 bases; junction bases outside the gene matches: 9. There are 15 residues in the CDR3. The germline CDR1 and CDR2 sequences are SGHAT and FQNNGV. The CDR3 region has the DNA TGTGCCAGCAGCCCCCCCGGGGCGGGAGGGGATACGCAGTATTTT. Amino acids: CASSPPGAGGDTQYF. The full variable domain, rest sourced from reference TRBV11-2 and TRBJ2-3, is EAGVAQSPRYKIIEKRQSVAFWCNPISGHATLYWYQQILGQGPKLLIQFQNNGVVDDSQLPKDRFSAERLKGVDSTLKIQPAKLEDSAVYLCASSPPGAGGDTQYFGPGTRLTVL.

V usage is TRBV9 and J usage is TRBJ2-3, with a tentative D call TRBD2 (5 bases). CDR3 length: 16 residues. CDR1 SGDLS and CDR2 YYNGEE come from the germline V gene. The V and J ends lost 0 bases and 2 bases respectively, with 13 bases between them. The DNA of the CDR3 is TGTGCCAGCAGCGTAGCTACCGGCGGGTCCACAGATACGCAGTATTTT. This sequence encodes CASSVATGGSTDTQYF.

The V gene is TRBV5-4, the J gene TRBJ2-1; TRBD2 aligns across 12 bases. The CDR3 length is 15 residues. CDR1 and CDR2 from the germline V gene are SGHNT and YYREEE (reference sequence). J lost 5 bases, V lost 4 bases, and 4 bases had no gene match. The CDR3 bases are TGTGCCAGCAGCCCGAGACTAGCGGGAGACAATGAGCAGTTCTTC. It is translated as CASSPRLAGDNEQFF.

As DNA, the CDR3 is TGTGCCAGCTCACCAATTGGTACAGGCCAGACTGAAGCTTTCTTT. This encodes CASSPIGTGQTEAFF. The V call is TRBV18, the J call TRBJ1-1; a possible D gene is TRBD1 (5 bases). The CDR3 is 15 amino acids. The V and J ends lost 2 bases and 5 bases respectively, with 15 bases between them. CDR1 is KGHSH, CDR2 LQKENI, per germline.

V usage is TRBV30 and J usage is TRBJ2-2; D is perhaps TRBD2 (6 bases). V gave up 4 bases and J gave up 1 base, with 13 bases separating them. The CDR3 consists of 15 residues. The germline V gene has CDR1 GTSNPN and CDR2 SVGIG (reference sequence). The CDR3 spells CAWKVRDLNTGELFF. CDR3 in DNA: TGTGCCTGGAAGGTCCGGGACTTGAACACCGGGGAGCTGTTTTTT.

The rearrangement links TRBV7-6 to TRBJ2-2; weak D call: TRBD1 (7 bases). Deletions cut 5 bases from V and 1 base from J, with 29 bases between. The CDR3 extends over 21 amino acids. Germline V gene data show CDR1 as SGHVS and CDR2 as FNYEAQ. The CDR3 coding sequence is TGTGCCAGCAGCCCCCCCCGGGGGACAGAGAGATCCGATGGGAACACCGGGGAGCTGTTTTTT. It encodes CASSPPRGTERSDGNTGELFF.

By share of the sample, this clone is medium-sized. The chain employs TRBV19 and TRBJ1-5, with D perhaps TRBD1 (5 bases). The V end was cut by 6 bases, the J end by 1 base, with 13 bases between. The CDR3 spans 15 residues. Germline assignment: CDR1 LNHDA and CDR2 SQIVND (reference sequence). This CDR3 is CASRVQASSNQPQHF. DNA for the CDR3: TGTGCCAGTAGGGTACAGGCTTCGAGCAATCAGCCCCAGCATTTT.

This chain links TRBV5-6 with TRBJ2-2, with 8 bases fitting TRBD2. V shed 4 bases, J shed 6 bases, and the junction held 11 bases outside the gene matches. Looked up from germline, CDR1 is SGHDT and CDR2 is YYEEEE. This CDR3 comprises 16 residues. In nucleotides, the CDR3 is TGTGCCAGCAGCGATATATCGGGACTAGGGGCCGGGGAGCTGTTTTTT. Its translation: CASSDISGLGAGELFF.

This clone was counted a few times. The chain is built from TRBV6-1 and TRBJ2-7; unclear D gene. V lost 3 bases to trimming and J lost 2 bases, with 17 bases between them. This CDR3 is built from 16 residues. Germline lookup yields CDR1 MNHNS and CDR2 SASEGT. The CDR3: CASSEQQNLVPYEQYF. The CDR3 DNA reads as TGTGCCAGCAGTGAGCAACAGAACCTCGTACCCTACGAGCAGTACTTC.

This sequence joins TRBV19 and TRBJ2-7, with 9 bases matching TRBD1. The germline V gene encodes CDR1 LNHDA and CDR2 SQIVND (reference sequence). V lost 6 bases, J lost 6 bases, and 9 bases stayed unmatched. The CDR3 spans 14 residues. For the CDR3, the DNA is TGTGCCAGTAGGTCGGGACAGGGTTATTTCGAGCAGTACTTC. Translated, it gives CASRSGQGYFEQYF.

The CDR3 DNA follows: TGTGCCAGCAGATTAGTCGGGACAGGGAGACCCCTCCACTTT. This encodes CASRLVGTGRPLHF. The chain combines TRBV6-5 with TRBJ1-6, with 9 bases aligning to TRBD1. Germline values: CDR1 MNHEY, CDR2 SVGAGI. V shed 6 bases, J shed 12 bases, and the junction held 9 bases outside the gene matches. The CDR3 is 14 residues long.

The genes are TRBV5-1 and TRBJ2-1; possibly TRBD2 for D (5 bases). The CDR3 consists of 15 residues. CDR1 is SGHRS and CDR2 is YFSETQ in the germline V gene. V lost 0 bases and J 0 bases, leaving 7 bases between the germline ends. CDR3 nucleotides: TGCGCCAGCAGCTTGGCGGGGTTCTCCTACAATGAGCAGTTCTTC. Amino acids: CASSLAGFSYNEQFF.

In its sample, this clone was seen a few times. The J gene is TRBJ2-7, the V gene TRBV5-1, with D perhaps TRBD2 (5 bases). The length of the CDR3 is 14 residues. From germline, CDR1 is SGHRS and CDR2 YFSETQ. V was pared by 3 bases and J by 0 bases, with 10 bases between. This CDR3 reads CASSWGAHSYEQYF. Written as DNA, the CDR3 is TGCGCCAGCAGCTGGGGAGCCCACTCCTACGAGCAGTACTTC.

The CDR3 sequence is CASSYPTGFSSGANVLTF. The DNA of the CDR3 is TGTGCCAGCAGCTACCCCACCGGGTTTAGCTCTGGGGCCAACGTCCTGACTTTC. The chain links TRBV5-4 to TRBJ2-6; D ambiguous. V lost 3 bases to trimming and J lost 0 bases, with 16 bases between them. Germline V gives CDR1 SGHNT, CDR2 YYREEE (reference sequence). The CDR3 runs 18 residues.

This clone was counted once. The V and J genes are TRBV23-1 and TRBJ1-4, with TRBD1 matching 7 bases. TRBV23-1 is classed as an ORF, of uncertain function. The CDR3 has 16 residues. Losses at the gene ends were 3 bases for V and 0 bases for J; bases not matched to a gene: 4. CDR3 coding DNA: TGCGCCAGCAGTCATCAGGGGGGCTCAACTAATGAAAAACTGTTTTTT. Residues: CASSHQGGSTNEKLFF.

The J gene is TRBJ2-7, the V gene TRBV14; 8 bases match TRBD2. V was pared by 4 bases and J by 5 bases, with 10 bases of the junction left unmatched. There are 15 residues in the CDR3. CDR1 is SGHDN and CDR2 is FVKESK in the germline V gene. The CDR3 is CASSLLSSGNNEQYF. CDR3 coding DNA: TGTGCCAGCAGCCTGCTCAGTAGCGGGAACAACGAGCAGTACTTC.

This clone was seen a single time. CDR3 in amino acids: CASSVGVGLQETQYF. DNA for the CDR3: TGTGCCAGCAGCGTAGGGGTGGGACTCCAAGAGACCCAGTACTTC. This chain connects TRBV9 to TRBJ2-5, with D possibly TRBD2 on 6 matching bases. The germline V gene encodes CDR1 SGDLS and CDR2 YYNGEE. The CDR3 contains 15 residues. V lost 0 bases and J lost 1, with 10 bases in between. The variable domain in full, completed from reference TRBV9 and TRBJ2-5, reads DSGVTQTPKHLITATGQRVTLRCSPRSGDLSVYWYQQSLDQGLQFLIQYYNGEERAKGNILERFSAQQFPDLHSELNLSSLELGDSALYFCASSVGVGLQETQYFGPGTRLLVL.

This clone was recorded a few times. The gene calls are TRBV5-4 and TRBJ2-3, with 13 bases that match TRBD2. The V segment lost 0 bases and the J segment 6 bases; nucleotides outside the gene matches: 4. The CDR3 spans 16 residues. Per germline, CDR1 SGHNT and CDR2 YYREEE (reference sequence). The chain's CDR3 is CASSLGLAGGRDTQYF. The CDR3 DNA reads TGTGCCAGCAGCTTGGGACTAGCGGGAGGAAGGGATACGCAGTATTTT.

V gene TRBV6-5 combines with J gene TRBJ1-1; D gene ambiguous. Germline V gene data show CDR1 as MNHEY and CDR2 as SVGAGI. Trimming pared 6 bases from V and 3 bases from J, leaving 11 bases between. The CDR3 consists of 13 residues. The CDR3 DNA reads TGTGCCAGCAGGCCCTCAGGATACACTGAAGCTTTCTTT. The encoded protein is CASRPSGYTEAFF.

This chain links TRBV6-5 with TRBJ2-1; possibly TRBD2 for D (5 bases). This CDR3 is built from 14 residues. V gave up 4 bases and J gave up 1 base, with 8 bases separating them. The germline CDR1 and CDR2 sequences are MNHEY and SVGAGI. CDR3 nucleotide sequence: TGTGCCAGCAGTTCCGGGGATTCCTACAATGAGCAGTTCTTC. This sequence encodes CASSSGDSYNEQFF.

The V call is TRBV19, the J call TRBJ2-3; TRBD2 aligns across 10 bases. The CDR3 loop spans 14 amino acids. Losses at the gene ends were 6 bases for V and 5 bases for J; bases not matched to a gene: 5. Germline CDR1 is LNHDA and CDR2 is SQIVND (reference sequence). In DNA, the CDR3 is TGTGCCAGTAGCACTAGCGGGAACGGAGATACGCAGTATTTT. This translates into CASSTSGNGDTQYF.

The chain recombines TRBV5-1 with TRBJ2-7, with D maybe TRBD2 (6 bases). This CDR3 is built from 15 residues. V lost 0 bases and J lost 1, with 11 bases in between. Germline V gene sequence: CDR1 SGHRS, CDR2 YFSETQ. In DNA form, the CDR3 reads TGCGCCAGCAGCTTGGGAGGCGGGACTTCCTACGAGCAGTACTTC. It specifies CASSLGGGTSYEQYF.